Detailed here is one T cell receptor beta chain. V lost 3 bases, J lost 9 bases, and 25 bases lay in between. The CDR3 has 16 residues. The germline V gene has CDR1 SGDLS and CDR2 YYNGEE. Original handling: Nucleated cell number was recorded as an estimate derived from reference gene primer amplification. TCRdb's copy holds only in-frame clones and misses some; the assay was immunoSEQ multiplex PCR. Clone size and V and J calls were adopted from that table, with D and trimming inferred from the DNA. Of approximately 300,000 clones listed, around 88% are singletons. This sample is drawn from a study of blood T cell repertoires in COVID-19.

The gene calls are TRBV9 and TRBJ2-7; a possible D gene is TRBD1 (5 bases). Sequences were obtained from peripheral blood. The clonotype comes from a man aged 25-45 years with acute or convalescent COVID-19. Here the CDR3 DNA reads TGTGCCAGCAGCGCAAAAAACAGGAATGAGTGGAAGTCGCAGTACTTC. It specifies CASSAKNRNEWKSQYF.